The 21 T cell receptor beta chains below come from one sample, sequenced in a study of graft-versus-host responses after intestinal transplantation. Sequencing used immunoSEQ multiplex PCR; TCRdb keeps in-frame clones, though not all of them. The sample holds more than 65,000 clones, about 90% seen once. What these receptors recognize is not known. This specimen was unstimulated CD8+ T cells sorted from spleen or lymph node cells, taken before intestinal transplant. The receptors were gathered from a human donor who received an intestinal transplant.

This chain connects TRBV29-1 to TRBJ1-2, with a tentative D call TRBD1 (6 bases). Germline V gives CDR1 SQVTM, CDR2 ANQGSEA. V dropped 7 bases and J dropped 4 bases, with 10 bases sitting between them. CDR3 size: 11 residues. CDR3 nucleotides: TGCAGCGACCAAGGGGGCTATGGCTACACCTTC. Translating it yields CSDQGGYGYTF.

The chain links TRBV25-1 to TRBJ1-4; possible D gene TRBD1, 6 bases. Trimming left V 2 bases short and J 0 bases short, with 13 bases between. The length of the CDR3 is 17 residues. Germline V gene sequence: CDR1 MGHDK, CDR2 SYGVNS. The CDR3 nucleotides are TGTGCCAGCAGTGAAGGGGGCCGATACGCAACTAATGAAAAACTGTTTTTT. Protein sequence: CASSEGGRYATNEKLFF.

The chain employs TRBV13 and TRBJ1-1; 7 bases match TRBD1. Trimming removed 0 bases from V and 6 bases from J; junction bases left unmatched: 7. This CDR3 spans 15 amino acids. The germline CDR1 and CDR2 sequences are PRHDT and FYEKMQ (reference sequence). CDR3: CASSLGRGATPEAFF. In DNA, the CDR3 is TGTGCCAGCAGCTTAGGCAGGGGGGCAACCCCTGAAGCTTTCTTT.

This chain joins TRBV11-2 and TRBJ2-7, with TRBD1 matching over 8 bases. The CDR3 covers 14 residues. V shed 3 bases and J 4 bases; nucleotides not matched to a gene: 5. Germline V CDR1 and CDR2: SGHAT, FQNNGV. The CDR3 bases are TGTGCCAGCAGCTTTGGGACAGGCCTTTACGAGCAGTACTTC. Its protein is CASSFGTGLYEQYF.

The genes are TRBV19 and TRBJ2-3; TRBD2 aligns across 7 bases. Losses at the gene ends were 2 bases for V and 4 bases for J; bases not matched to a gene: 3. Germline V CDR1 and CDR2: LNHDA, SQIVND (reference sequence). The CDR3 loop spans 14 amino acids. The CDR3 nucleotides are TGTGCCAGTAGTATATTCGGGGGGTCAGATACGCAGTATTTT. Encoded protein: CASSIFGGSDTQYF.

The rearrangement links TRBV6-5 to TRBJ1-1; D gene ambiguous. V lost 5 bases and J lost 1, with 11 bases in between. Germline V gives CDR1 MNHEY, CDR2 SVGAGI. The CDR3 is 14 amino acids. The CDR3 sequence: CASSPQGGNTEAFF. The CDR3 nucleotides read TGTGCCAGCAGTCCCCAAGGAGGGAACACTGAAGCTTTCTTT.

The V call is TRBV5-6, the J call TRBJ2-5; TRBD2 aligns across 12 bases. The V segment lost 5 bases and the J segment 5 bases; nucleotides outside the gene matches: 7. CDR3 length: 15 amino acids. The germline V gene has CDR1 SGHDT and CDR2 YYEEEE. DNA for the CDR3: TGTGCCAGCAGGGAGGGACTAGCGGGCTTCGAGACCCAGTACTTC. Translating gives CASREGLAGFETQYF.

The chain carries TRBV29-1 and TRBJ2-5; D not certain. Germline CDR1 and CDR2: SQVTM and ANQGSEA. The ends were cut back, 1 base at V and 5 bases at J, with 8 bases in the middle. CDR3 size: 12 residues. The DNA of the CDR3 is TGCAGCGTTGAAGCGTCTCGGGAGACCCAGTACTTC. Translating gives CSVEASRETQYF.

The chain has TRBV6-5 and TRBJ1-4, with TRBD1 identical over 8 bases. The CDR3 sequence is 15 residues long. The germline V gene has CDR1 MNHEY and CDR2 SVGAGI. V lost 0 bases and J lost 7; bases outside the gene matches: 4. The CDR3 loop is CASSYSQGAGEKLFF. In DNA form, the CDR3 reads TGTGCCAGCAGTTACTCGCAGGGGGCGGGTGAAAAACTGTTTTTT.

This clone was seen a few times. The rearrangement uses TRBV2 and TRBJ1-2; 7 bases fit TRBD1. V lost 0 bases to trimming and J lost 3 bases; unmatched junction nucleotides: 7. The CDR3 runs to 16 residues. Germline loops: CDR1 SNHLY, CDR2 FYNNEI. CDR3 residues: CASSEALRDRHYGYTF. The CDR3, as DNA: TGTGCCAGCAGTGAAGCGCTTCGGGACAGACACTATGGCTACACCTTC.

The chain employs TRBV11-2 and TRBJ2-7; 7 positions agree with TRBD2. CDR1 and CDR2 (germline): SGHAT, FQNNGV. This CDR3 contains 14 residues. V gave up 5 bases and J gave up 3 bases; unmatched junction bases: 7. CDR3: CASSTGSGHYEQYF. The CDR3, as DNA: TGTGCCAGCAGCACCGGTAGCGGGCACTACGAGCAGTACTTC.

The chain employs TRBV27 and TRBJ1-2, with 8 bases lining up with TRBD1. CDR1 is MNHEY and CDR2 is SMNVEV in the germline V gene (reference sequence). CDR3 length: 15 amino acids. The J segment lost 7 bases and the V segment lost 2 bases, leaving 9 bases of the junction unmatched. The CDR3 bases are TGTGCCAGCAGTTTAACCCCAGGACAGGGTCGTGGCTACACCTTC. Residues: CASSLTPGQGRGYTF.

CDR3 region: CASSLQGNLGEQYF. DNA of the CDR3: TGTGCCAGCAGTTTGCAGGGGAACTTAGGTGAGCAGTACTTC. This chain connects TRBV27 to TRBJ2-7, with D possibly being TRBD1 (6 bases). The CDR3 contains 14 residues. V was clipped by 3 bases and J by 7 bases, with 16 bases between them. CDR1 and CDR2 (germline): MNHEY, SMNVEV (reference sequence).

This chain links TRBV9 with TRBJ1-2; TRBD1 is a possible D gene (6 bases). Germline CDR1 SGDLS, CDR2 YYNGEE. V was clipped by 3 bases and J by 2 bases, with 14 bases between them. The CDR3 is made up of 15 amino acids. DNA of the CDR3: TGTGCCAGCAGCGCGAACAGGGATGGGAACTATGGCTACACCTTC. Translated, it gives CASSANRDGNYGYTF. The whole variable domain, filled in from reference TRBV9 and TRBJ1-2, reads DSGVTQTPKHLITATGQRVTLRCSPRSGDLSVYWYQQSLDQGLQFLIQYYNGEERAKGNILERFSAQQFPDLHSELNLSSLELGDSALYFCASSANRDGNYGYTFGSGTRLTVV.

The sample holds one count of this clone. The chain has TRBV5-1 and TRBJ1-4; D might be TRBD1 (6 bases). Germline assignment: CDR1 SGHRS and CDR2 YFSETQ. V lost 4 bases to trimming and J lost 3 bases, with 10 bases between them. There are 14 residues in the CDR3. The CDR3 reads CASSEDSPNEKLFF. In DNA, the CDR3 is TGCGCCAGCAGCGAGGACAGCCCTAATGAAAAACTGTTTTTT.

The rearrangement links TRBV7-9 to TRBJ2-2; 12 positions agree with TRBD2. V lost 4 bases and J lost 5; bases outside the gene matches: 8. CDR1 is SEHNR and CDR2 is FQNEAQ in the germline V gene (reference sequence). The CDR3 runs 17 residues. CDR3 residues: CASSSLAGGARTGELFF. The CDR3 DNA follows: TGTGCCAGCAGCTCCCTAGCGGGGGGGGCGAGGACCGGGGAGCTGTTTTTT.

This clone was counted only a few times. The chain employs TRBV6-5 and TRBJ2-1; the D gene is possibly TRBD2 (5 bases). V lost 3 bases to trimming and J lost 2 bases, with 11 bases between them. The germline V gene has CDR1 MNHEY and CDR2 SVGAGI. The CDR3 consists of 15 residues. CDR3 protein: CASSYEGSPYNEQFF. The CDR3 DNA follows: TGTGCCAGCAGTTATGAGGGTTCCCCCTACAATGAGCAGTTCTTC.

The rearrangement links TRBV7-2 to TRBJ2-1; 11 bases map to TRBD2. Germline V gene sequence: CDR1 SGHTA, CDR2 FQGNSA. The CDR3 length is 14 residues. Trimming at V came to 1 base and at J to 7 bases, leaving 0 bases not matched to a gene. CDR3 region: CASSLGTSGNEQFF. For the CDR3, the DNA is TGTGCCAGCAGCTTAGGGACTAGCGGGAATGAGCAGTTCTTC.

The J gene is TRBJ2-5, the V gene TRBV6-1; possibly TRBD2 for D (5 bases). The CDR3 runs to 14 residues. V was clipped by 10 bases and J by 6 bases, with 21 bases between them. The germline V gene encodes CDR1 MNHNS and CDR2 SASEGT. The CDR3: CATQTLDPGKTQYF. CDR3 nucleotide sequence: TGTGCCACCCAAACCTTGGACCCGGGGAAGACCCAGTACTTC.

This chain uses TRBV27 with TRBJ2-5; maybe TRBD1 (5 bases). This CDR3 is built from 11 residues. The ends were cut back, 6 bases at V and 6 bases at J, with 8 bases in the middle. Per the germline V gene, CDR1 is MNHEY and CDR2 is SMNVEV (reference sequence). CDR3 protein: CASSQGQTQYF. CDR3 in DNA: TGTGCCAGCAGCCAGGGTCAGACCCAGTACTTC.

The rearrangement links TRBV10-3 to TRBJ2-1; D remains unclear. The length of the CDR3 is 13 residues. V was clipped by 4 bases and J by 8 bases, with 12 bases between them. In germline, CDR1 is ENHRY, CDR2 SYGVKD. The CDR3: CAISGSPRDEQFF. The CDR3, as DNA: TGTGCCATCAGTGGGTCCCCTAGAGATGAGCAGTTCTTC.